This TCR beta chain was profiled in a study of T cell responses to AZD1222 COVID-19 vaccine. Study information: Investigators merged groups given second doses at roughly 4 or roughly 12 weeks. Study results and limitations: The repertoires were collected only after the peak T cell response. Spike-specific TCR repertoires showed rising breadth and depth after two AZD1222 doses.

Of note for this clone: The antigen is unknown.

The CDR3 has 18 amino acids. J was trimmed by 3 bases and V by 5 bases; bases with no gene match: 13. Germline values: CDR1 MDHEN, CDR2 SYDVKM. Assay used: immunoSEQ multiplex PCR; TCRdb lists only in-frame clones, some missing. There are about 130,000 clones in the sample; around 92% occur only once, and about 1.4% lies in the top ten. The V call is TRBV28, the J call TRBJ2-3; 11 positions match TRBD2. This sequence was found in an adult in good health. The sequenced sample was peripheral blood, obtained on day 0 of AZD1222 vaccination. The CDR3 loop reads CASSPSRRASGRTDTQYF. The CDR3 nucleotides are TGTGCCAGCAGTCCCTCCCGCCGGGCTAGCGGGAGGACAGATACGCAGTATTTT.